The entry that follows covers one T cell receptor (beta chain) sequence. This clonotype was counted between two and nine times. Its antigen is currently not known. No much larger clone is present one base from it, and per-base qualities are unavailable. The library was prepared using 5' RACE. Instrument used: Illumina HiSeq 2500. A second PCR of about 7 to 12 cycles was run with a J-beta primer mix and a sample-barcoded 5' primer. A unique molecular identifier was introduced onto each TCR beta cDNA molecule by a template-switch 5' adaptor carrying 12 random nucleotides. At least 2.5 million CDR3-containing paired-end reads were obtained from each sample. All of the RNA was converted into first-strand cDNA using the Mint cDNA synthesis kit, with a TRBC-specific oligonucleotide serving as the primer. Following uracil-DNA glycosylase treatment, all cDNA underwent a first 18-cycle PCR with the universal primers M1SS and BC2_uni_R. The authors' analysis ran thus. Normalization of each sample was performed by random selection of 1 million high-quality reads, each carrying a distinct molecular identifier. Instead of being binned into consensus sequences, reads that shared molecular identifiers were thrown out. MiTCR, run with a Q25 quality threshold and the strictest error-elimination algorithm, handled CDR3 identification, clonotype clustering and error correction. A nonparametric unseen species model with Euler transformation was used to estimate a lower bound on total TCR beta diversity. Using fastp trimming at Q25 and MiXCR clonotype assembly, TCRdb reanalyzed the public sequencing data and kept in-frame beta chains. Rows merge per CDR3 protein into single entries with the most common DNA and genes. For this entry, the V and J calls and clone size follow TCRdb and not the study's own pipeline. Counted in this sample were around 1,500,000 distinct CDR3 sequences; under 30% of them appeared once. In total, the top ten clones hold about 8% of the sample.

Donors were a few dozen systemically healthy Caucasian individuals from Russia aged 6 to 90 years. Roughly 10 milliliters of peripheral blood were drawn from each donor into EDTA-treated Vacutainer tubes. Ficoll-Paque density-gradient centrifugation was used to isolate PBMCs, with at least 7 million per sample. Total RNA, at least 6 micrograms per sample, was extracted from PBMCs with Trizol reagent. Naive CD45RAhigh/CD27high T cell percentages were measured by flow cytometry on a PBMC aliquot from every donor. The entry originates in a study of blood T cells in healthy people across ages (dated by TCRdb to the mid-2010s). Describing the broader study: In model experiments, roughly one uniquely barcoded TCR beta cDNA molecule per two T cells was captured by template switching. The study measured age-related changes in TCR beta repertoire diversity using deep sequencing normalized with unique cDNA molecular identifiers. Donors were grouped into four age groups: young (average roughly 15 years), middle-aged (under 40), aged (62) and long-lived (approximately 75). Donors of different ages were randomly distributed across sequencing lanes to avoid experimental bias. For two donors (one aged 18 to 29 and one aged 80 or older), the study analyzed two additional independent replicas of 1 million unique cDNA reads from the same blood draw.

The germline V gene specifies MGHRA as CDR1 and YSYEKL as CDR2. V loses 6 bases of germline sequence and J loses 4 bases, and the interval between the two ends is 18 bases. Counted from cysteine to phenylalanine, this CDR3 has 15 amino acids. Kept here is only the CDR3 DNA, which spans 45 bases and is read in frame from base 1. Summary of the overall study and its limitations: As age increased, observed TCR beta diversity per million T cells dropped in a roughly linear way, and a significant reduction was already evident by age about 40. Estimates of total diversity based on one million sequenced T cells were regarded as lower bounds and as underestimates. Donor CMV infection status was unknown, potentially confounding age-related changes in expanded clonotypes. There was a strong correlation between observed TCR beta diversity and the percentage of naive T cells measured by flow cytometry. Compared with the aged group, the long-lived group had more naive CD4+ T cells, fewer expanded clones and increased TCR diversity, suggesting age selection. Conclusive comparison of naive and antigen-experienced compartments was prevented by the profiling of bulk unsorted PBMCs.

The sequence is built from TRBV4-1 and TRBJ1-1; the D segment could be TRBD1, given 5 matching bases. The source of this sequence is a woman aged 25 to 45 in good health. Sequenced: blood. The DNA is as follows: TGCGCCAGCAGTGGCGGGGCAGCGAGGGGCACTGAAGCTTTCTTT. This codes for CASSGGAARGTEAFF.